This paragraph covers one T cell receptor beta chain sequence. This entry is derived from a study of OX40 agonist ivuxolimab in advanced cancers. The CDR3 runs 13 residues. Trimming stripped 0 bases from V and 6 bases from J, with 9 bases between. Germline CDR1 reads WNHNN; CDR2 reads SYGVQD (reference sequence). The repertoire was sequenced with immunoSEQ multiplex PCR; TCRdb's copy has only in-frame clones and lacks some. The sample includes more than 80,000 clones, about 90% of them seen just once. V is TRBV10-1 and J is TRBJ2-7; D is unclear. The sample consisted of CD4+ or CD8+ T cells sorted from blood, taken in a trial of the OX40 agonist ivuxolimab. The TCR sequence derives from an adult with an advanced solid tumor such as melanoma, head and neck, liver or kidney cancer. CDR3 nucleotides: TGCGCCAGCAGTGAGTCTGGGGTGGGCGAGCAGTACTTC. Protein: CASSESGVGEQYF.